The present TCR beta chain was sequenced within a study of vaccination and CD4 T cells after COVID-19 (dated by TCRdb to between 2021 and 2022). Some background on the complete study: Convalescent patients had a positive SARS-CoV-2 result on nasal swab PCR, and of these patients, fewer than ten had mild disease and one had severe disease. The time from the second vaccine dose to post-vaccine blood sampling had a median of roughly 72 days and ranged from about 14 to 250 days. In 10 COVID-19 convalescent patients and a handful of infection-naive healthy vaccine recipients, researchers compared the spike-specific CD4+ TCR repertoire from before mRNA vaccination with the repertoire from after. Post-COVID blood samples were collected from convalescent patients a median of roughly 100 days after diagnosis, with a range of about 35 to 170 days. Two doses of either the Pfizer-BioNTech BNT162b2 vaccine (n=8) or the Moderna mRNA-1273 vaccine (n=2) were administered to participants. Culture stimuli were overlapping spike peptide pools from SARS-CoV-2 and from the common cold coronaviruses HCoV-NL63, HCoV-OC43 and HCoV-229E. In the convalescent cohort there were six males and four females, among whom were two Hispanic individuals, seven Caucasians, two Asians and one multiracial person. In control cultures, a CEFX viral epitope pool was used as positive control, an HIV-1 Nef peptide pool was used as negative control, or no peptide was added.

Turning to this clonotype: The antigen this receptor binds is unknown. The record has no base qualities; no much larger clone is one base away.

General conclusions and limits of the study: In convalescent patients, a median roughly 85% of post-vaccine SARS-CoV-2-reactive clones were detected only after vaccination, suggesting vaccine-specific priming. The median count of SARS-CoV-2-reactive clonotypes went up from 20 to 25 after infection to around 38 after vaccination, although the change was not significant. The study included relatively few convalescent patients and did not analyze early timepoints after natural infection. Of the vaccine-specific clones in convalescent patients, 304 of 307, or nearly all, reacted only to SARS-CoV-2 spike and did not cross-react with common cold coronaviruses.

Library creation used PCR. DNA from cultured CD4+ T cells underwent TCR sequencing with the Oncomine TCR Beta short-read assay at the Johns Hopkins FTIC core. Genomic DNA was extracted from the cultured CD4+ T cells with the QIAamp micro DNA kit. The Oncomine TCR Beta libraries from cultured CD4+ T cells were pooled using unique dual indexes and then sequenced on an Illumina iSeq 100. In the authors' own workflow: Non-productive sequences were removed, and CDR3s not starting with C, not ending with F or W, or shorter than 7 amino acids were discarded. Antigen-specific clonotypes were identified with the MANAFEST web application by comparing peptide-stimulated wells with reference and other culture wells. An FDR below 0.05, an odds ratio above 5, and a productive frequency above 0.1% in at least two of three replicate wells were required for clones to be considered positive. A clonotype counted as cross-reactive if it showed significant expansion both in the SARS-CoV-2 spike wells and in at least one common cold coronavirus spike condition. CDR3 homology was assessed with Levenshtein distances (stringdist) and unrooted phylogenetic trees (ape) in R version 3.6.1. Using fastp at Q25 and MiXCR, TCRdb reprocessed the public reads and kept productive beta chains. For every CDR3 protein sequence, its rows merge into one entry that carries the most common genes and DNA. These V and J calls rely on TCRdb rather than the paper's analysis. The sample records about 4,200 distinct CDR3 sequences, approximately 50% of which are singletons. The ten top clones hold 35% to 50% of the sample.

The treatment or condition label for this specimen denotes: roughly nine-day PBMC culture with coronavirus spike peptide pools or control peptides (ViraFEST assay). The study used the ViraFEST assay, which expanded antigen-specific T cells with peptide pools and then identified expanded clonotypes by TCR sequencing. The convalescent patients' positive SARS-CoV-2 PCR tests were from March to December 2020, which was before the Alpha, Beta and Delta variants emerged in the United States. More than 1.5 million PBMCs per well were cultured in IMDM with approximately 5% human AB serum and 8.5 to 10 IU/ml IL-2, plus 10 ug/ml peptide pools. On days 3 and 7, half of the culture medium was replaced with fresh IL-2-containing medium. After 9 to 11 days of culture, CD4+ T cells were isolated by negative selection with the EasySep CD4+ T cell isolation kit. Ficoll-Paque Plus gradient centrifugation was used to isolate PBMCs from whole blood, and the isolated PBMCs were then either used fresh or cryopreserved at -140C. In general, triplicate wells were set up for every culture condition.

The clonotype originates from a human donor who had recovered from COVID-19. Sequenced input: CD4+ T cells from blood, cultured in vitro.

The DNA sequence is TGCAGTGCTGAGACAGCTTCTAATGAAAAACTGTTTTTT. This encodes CSAETASNEKLFF. In this chain, TRBV20-1 is recombined with TRBJ1-4; the D segment could be TRBD1, given 5 matching bases. Between the V and J ends, shortened by 5 bases and 3 bases respectively, the junction contains 10 bases. CDR1 DFQATT and CDR2 SNEGSKA were looked up in the germline V gene (reference sequence). From its cysteine to its phenylalanine, the CDR3 spans 13 amino acids. Of the read, only the CDR3 DNA is kept; its 39 bases are in frame from base 1.